This TCR beta chain came from a study of neurological immune-mediated disorders. Study results and caveats: HTLV-1-associated myelopathy displayed the greatest TCR clonal expansion, and multiple sclerosis exhibited the smallest, lower than that of healthy controls.

With regard to this clonotype: Its antigen is not known. A much larger clone sits a single nucleotide away, making a read error possible.

Time point specified: technical triplicate 1. Source material was 2 million unsorted PBMCs, stored at -80 °C in RNAlater. TCRdb analysed the 5' RACE reads with MiXCR anew, one entry per CDR3 protein. The sample consists of 30,000 to 40,000 distinct CDR3 sequences, over 8.5% of them appearing once. The source material was PBMCs. The source of this sequence is a man aged 55 to 70 with HTLV-1-associated myelopathy (HAM/TSP).

The CDR3 loop reads CASSGVGGPADTQYF. DNA of the CDR3: TGCGCCAGCAGCGGAGTGGGAGGGCCGGCAGATACGCAGTATTTT. The V gene is TRBV5-1, the J gene TRBJ2-3; TRBD2 agrees at 7 bases. Germline CDR1 is SGHRS and CDR2 is YFSETQ. This CDR3 spans 15 amino acids. V shed 4 bases and J 4 bases; nucleotides not matched to a gene: 9.